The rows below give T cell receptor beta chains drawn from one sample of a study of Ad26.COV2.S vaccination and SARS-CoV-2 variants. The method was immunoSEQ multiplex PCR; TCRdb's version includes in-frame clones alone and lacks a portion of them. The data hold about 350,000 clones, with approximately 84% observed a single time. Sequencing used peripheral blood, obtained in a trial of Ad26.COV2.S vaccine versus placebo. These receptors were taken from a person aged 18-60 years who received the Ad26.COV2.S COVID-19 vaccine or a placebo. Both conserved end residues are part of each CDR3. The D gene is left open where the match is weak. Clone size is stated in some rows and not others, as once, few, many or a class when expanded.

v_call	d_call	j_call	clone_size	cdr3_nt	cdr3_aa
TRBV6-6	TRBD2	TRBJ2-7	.	TGTGCCAGCAGTTTCACCAGCGGGGCTGGGTTTTACGAGCAGTACTTC	CASSFTSGAGFYEQYF
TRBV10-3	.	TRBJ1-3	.	TGTGCCATCAGTGATGACGCGGTGGCGTCCATATATTTT	CAISDDAVASIYF
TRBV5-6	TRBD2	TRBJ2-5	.	TGTGCCAGCAGCTCGAGGGGACTAGCGGGAGTTGAGACCCAGTACTTC	CASSSRGLAGVETQYF
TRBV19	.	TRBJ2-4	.	TGTGCCAGTAGTGGGGTCTCATTGGCCAAAAACATTCAGTACTTC	CASSGVSLAKNIQYF
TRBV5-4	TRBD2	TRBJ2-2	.	TGTGCCAGCAGCTTGGGGACTAGCGGGGGAAGGACCGGGGAGCTGTTTTTT	CASSLGTSGGRTGELFF
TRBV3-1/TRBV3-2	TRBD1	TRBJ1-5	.	TGTGCCAGCAGCCCAAGCGGGACAGCCAATCAGCCCCAGCATTTT	CASSPSGTANQPQHF
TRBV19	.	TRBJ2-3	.	TGTGCCAGTAGCCTCGACCAGTTGGGTGTAGATACGCAGTATTTT	CASSLDQLGVDTQYF
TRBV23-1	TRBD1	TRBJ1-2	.	TGCGCCAGCGCCAGGGGGGGGCGGTATGGCTACACCTTC	CASARGGRYGYTF
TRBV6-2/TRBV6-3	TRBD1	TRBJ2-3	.	TGTGCCAGCAGTTTCCAGGGGGTCTCCACAGATACGCAGTATTTT	CASSFQGVSTDTQYF
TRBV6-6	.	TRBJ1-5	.	TGTGCCAGCAGTTACACGGAGAATCAGCCCCAGCATTTT	CASSYTENQPQHF
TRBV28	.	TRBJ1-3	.	TGTGCCAGCAGGCCAGGGTCAGGGTTTACTGGAAACACCATATATTTT	CASRPGSGFTGNTIYF
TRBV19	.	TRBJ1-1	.	TGTGCCAGTAGTATGGGGAGGGCGTCTGAAGCTTTCTTT	CASSMGRASEAFF
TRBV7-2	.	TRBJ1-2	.	TGTGCCAGCAGTCTCTTGGGGGCTGCCGTCTCCTTCTATGGCTACACCTTC	CASSLLGAAVSFYGYTF
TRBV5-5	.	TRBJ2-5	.	TGTGCCAGCACCCTTCCTGGTGGGGAGACCCAGTACTTC	CASTLPGGETQYF
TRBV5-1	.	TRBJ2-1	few	TGCGCCAGCAGCTTGGCCTTTGCGGCGCAGTTCTTC	CASSLAFAAQFF
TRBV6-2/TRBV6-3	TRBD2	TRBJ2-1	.	TGTGCCAGCAGTTACGTGGGACTATCCGGGTACAATGAGCAGTTCTTC	CASSYVGLSGYNEQFF
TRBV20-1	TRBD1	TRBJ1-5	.	TGCAGTGCTAGTCTTACGGGACAGGGTATTCAGCCCCAGCATTTT	CSASLTGQGIQPQHF
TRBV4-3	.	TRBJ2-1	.	TGCGCCAGCAGCATCCGGGACGGAGTACGTACGCCTTACAATGAGCAGTTCTTC	CASSIRDGVRTPYNEQFF